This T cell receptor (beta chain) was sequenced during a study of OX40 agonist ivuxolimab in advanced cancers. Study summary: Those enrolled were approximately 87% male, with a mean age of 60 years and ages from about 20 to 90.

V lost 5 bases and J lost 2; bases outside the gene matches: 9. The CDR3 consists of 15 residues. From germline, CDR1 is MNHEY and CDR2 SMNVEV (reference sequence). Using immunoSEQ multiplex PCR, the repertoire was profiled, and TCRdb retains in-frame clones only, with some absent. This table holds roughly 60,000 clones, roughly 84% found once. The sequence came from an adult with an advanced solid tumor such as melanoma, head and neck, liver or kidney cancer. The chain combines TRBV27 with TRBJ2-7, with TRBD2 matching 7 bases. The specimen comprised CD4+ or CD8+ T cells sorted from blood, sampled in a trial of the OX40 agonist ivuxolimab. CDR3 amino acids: CASSPRAGLTYEQYF. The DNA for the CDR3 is TGTGCCAGCAGTCCGAGAGCGGGACTCACCTACGAGCAGTACTTC.